This T cell receptor (beta chain) was captured by sequencing in a study of blood T cell repertoires in COVID-19. Across the study: T cells, B-cell-depleted T cells, or PBMCs provided the cDNA or gDNA that served as material.

Germline-derived CDR1 and CDR2 are SGDLS and YYNGEE. The CDR3 contains 14 residues. After removal of 3 bases from V and 8 bases from J, the junction contained 10 bases not matched to a gene. As originally analysed: Estimation of nucleated cell counts was performed using reference gene primer amplification. TCRdb keeps only in-frame clones here, not all; method: immunoSEQ multiplex PCR. The DNA gave D and trimming, while V, J and clone size come from that table. The table includes roughly 100,000 clones, roughly 90% detected once. Sequencing was done on a sample of peripheral blood. The chain carries TRBV9 and TRBJ1-2; 7 bases are shared with TRBD1. This sequence was found in a human donor in a cohort sampled during active COVID-19. CDR3 sequence (DNA): TGTGCCAGCAGCGACACAGGGGCGAGAGAGGGCTACACCTTC. It encodes CASSDTGAREGYTF.